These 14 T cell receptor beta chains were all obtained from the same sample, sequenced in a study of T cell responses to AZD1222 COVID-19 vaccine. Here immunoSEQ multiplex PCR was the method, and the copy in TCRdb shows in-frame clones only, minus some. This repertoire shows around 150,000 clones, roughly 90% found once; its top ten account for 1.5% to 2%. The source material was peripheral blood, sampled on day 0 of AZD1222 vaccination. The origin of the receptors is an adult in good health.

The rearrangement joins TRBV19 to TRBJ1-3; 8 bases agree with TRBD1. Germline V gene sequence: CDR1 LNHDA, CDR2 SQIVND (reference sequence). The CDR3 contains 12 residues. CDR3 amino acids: CASTGAKNTIYF. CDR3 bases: TGTGCTTCGACAGGGGCGAAAAACACCATATATTTT.

Written as DNA, the CDR3 is TGTGCCAGCAGTGACGACCGGAACACTGAAGCTTTCTTT. Translated: CASSDDRNTEAFF. The chain recombines TRBV6-4 with TRBJ1-1; D call uncertain. This CDR3 is 13 amino acids long. Germline V gives CDR1 MRHNA, CDR2 SNTAGT. Trimming pared 2 bases from V and 1 base from J, leaving 5 bases between.

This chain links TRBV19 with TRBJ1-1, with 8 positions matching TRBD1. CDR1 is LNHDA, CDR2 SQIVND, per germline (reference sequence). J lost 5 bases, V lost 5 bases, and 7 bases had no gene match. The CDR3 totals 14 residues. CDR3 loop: CASSPRQGRTEAFF. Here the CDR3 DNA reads TGTGCCAGTAGTCCAAGACAGGGGCGGACTGAAGCTTTCTTT.

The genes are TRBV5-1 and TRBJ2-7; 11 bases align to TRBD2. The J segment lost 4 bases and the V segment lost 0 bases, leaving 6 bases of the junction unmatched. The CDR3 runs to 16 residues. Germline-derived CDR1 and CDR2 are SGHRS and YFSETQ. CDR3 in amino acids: CASSLELAGGFYEQYF. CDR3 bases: TGCGCCAGCAGCTTGGAGCTAGCGGGGGGATTTTACGAGCAGTACTTC.

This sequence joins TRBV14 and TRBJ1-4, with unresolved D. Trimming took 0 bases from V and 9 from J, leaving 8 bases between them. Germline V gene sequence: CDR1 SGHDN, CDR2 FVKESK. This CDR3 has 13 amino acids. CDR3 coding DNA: TGTGCCAGCAGCCAAGATTTGGGGAAAAAACTGTTTTTT. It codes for CASSQDLGKKLFF.

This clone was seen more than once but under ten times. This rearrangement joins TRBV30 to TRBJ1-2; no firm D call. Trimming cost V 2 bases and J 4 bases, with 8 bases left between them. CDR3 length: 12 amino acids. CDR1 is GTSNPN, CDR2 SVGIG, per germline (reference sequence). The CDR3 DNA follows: TGTGCCTGGAGTATGATGGGCTATGGCTACACCTTC. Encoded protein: CAWSMMGYGYTF.

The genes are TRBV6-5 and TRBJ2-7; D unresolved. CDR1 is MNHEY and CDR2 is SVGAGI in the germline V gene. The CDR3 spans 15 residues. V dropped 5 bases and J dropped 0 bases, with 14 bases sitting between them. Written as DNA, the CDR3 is TGTGCCAGCAGTACCCCCCGAGCTAGCTCCTACGAGCAGTACTTC. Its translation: CASSTPRASSYEQYF.

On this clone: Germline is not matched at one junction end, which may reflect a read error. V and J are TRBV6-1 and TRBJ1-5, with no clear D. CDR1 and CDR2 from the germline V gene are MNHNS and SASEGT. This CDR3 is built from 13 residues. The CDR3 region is CASIEGNDQPQHF. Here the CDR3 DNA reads TGTGCCAGCATTGAAGGGAACGATCAGCCCCAGCATTTT.

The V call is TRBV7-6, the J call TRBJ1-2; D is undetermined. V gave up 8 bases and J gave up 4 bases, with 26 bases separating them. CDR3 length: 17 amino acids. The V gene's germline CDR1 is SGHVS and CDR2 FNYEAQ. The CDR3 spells CASGGLRYLTLSYGYTF. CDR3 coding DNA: TGTGCCAGCGGCGGACTCAGGTATCTCACTCTCTCCTATGGCTACACCTTC.

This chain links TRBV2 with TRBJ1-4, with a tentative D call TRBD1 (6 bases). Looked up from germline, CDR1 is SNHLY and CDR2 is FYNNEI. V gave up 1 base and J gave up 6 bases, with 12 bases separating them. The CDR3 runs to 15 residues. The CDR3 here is CASSEGPGDYEKLFF. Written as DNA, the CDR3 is TGTGCCAGCAGTGAAGGACCAGGGGACTATGAAAAACTGTTTTTT.

The CDR3 here is CSSDGGPTEAFF. In DNA form, the CDR3 reads TGCAGTTCGGACGGCGGACCCACTGAAGCTTTCTTT. This chain links TRBV29-1 with TRBJ1-1; D is unresolved. Per the germline V gene, CDR1 is SQVTM and CDR2 is ANQGSEA. The CDR3 covers 12 residues.

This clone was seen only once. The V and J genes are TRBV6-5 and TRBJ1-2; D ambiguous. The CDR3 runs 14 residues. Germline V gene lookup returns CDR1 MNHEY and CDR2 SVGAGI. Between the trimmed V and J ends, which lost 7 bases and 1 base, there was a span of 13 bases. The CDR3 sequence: CASTQDVGNYGYTF. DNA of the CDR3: TGTGCCAGCACCCAGGATGTGGGTAACTATGGCTACACCTTC.

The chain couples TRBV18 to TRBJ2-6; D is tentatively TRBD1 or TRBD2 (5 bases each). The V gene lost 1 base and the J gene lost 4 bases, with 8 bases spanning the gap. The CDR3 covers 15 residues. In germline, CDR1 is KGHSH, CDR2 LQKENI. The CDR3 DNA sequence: TGTGCCAGCTCACCACGAGGGGTGGGGGCCAACGTCCTGACTTTC. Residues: CASSPRGVGANVLTF.

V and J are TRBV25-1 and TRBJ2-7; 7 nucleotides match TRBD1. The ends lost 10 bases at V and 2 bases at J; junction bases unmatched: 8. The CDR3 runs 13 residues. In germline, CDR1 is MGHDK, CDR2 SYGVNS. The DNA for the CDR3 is TGTGCCACCACAAGACAGGGCACCTACGAGCAGTACTTC. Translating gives CATTRQGTYEQYF.